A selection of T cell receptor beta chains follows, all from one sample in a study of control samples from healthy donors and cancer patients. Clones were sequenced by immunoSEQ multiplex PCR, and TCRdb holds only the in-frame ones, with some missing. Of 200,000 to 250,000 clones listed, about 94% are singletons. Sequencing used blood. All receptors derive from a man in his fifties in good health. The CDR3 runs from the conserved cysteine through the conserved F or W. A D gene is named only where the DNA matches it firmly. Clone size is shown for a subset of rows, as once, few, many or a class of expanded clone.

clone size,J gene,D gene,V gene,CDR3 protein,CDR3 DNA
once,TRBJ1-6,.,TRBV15,CATSSGSPGSPLHF,TGTGCCACCAGCTCGGGAAGTCCTGGGTCACCCCTCCACTTT
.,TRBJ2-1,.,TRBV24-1,CATSRQARGTSSYNEQFF,TGTGCCACCAGTAGACAGGCCCGCGGGACTTCCTCCTACAATGAGCAGTTCTTC
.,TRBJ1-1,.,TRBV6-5,CASSYTGRNTEAFF,TGTGCCAGCAGTTACACAGGCCGGAACACTGAAGCTTTCTTT
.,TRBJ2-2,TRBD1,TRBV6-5,CASSQGANTGELFF,TGTGCCAGTTCCCAGGGGGCGAACACCGGGGAGCTGTTTTTT
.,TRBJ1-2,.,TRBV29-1,CSVKANYGYTF,TGCAGCGTTAAAGCTAACTATGGCTACACCTTC
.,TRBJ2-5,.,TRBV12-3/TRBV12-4,CASSLGSGETQYF,TGTGCCAGCAGTTTAGGATCGGGAGAGACCCAGTACTTC
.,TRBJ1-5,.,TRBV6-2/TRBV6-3,CASSSGNQPQHF,TGTGCCAGCAGCTCAGGGAATCAGCCCCAGCATTTT
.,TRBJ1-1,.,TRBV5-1,CASSTVVGGGGNTEAFF,TGCGCCAGCAGCACGGTGGTAGGGGGAGGTGGGAACACTGAAGCTTTCTTT
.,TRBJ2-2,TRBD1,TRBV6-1,CASSAQGAANTGELFF,TGTGCCAGCAGTGCCCAGGGGGCAGCGAACACCGGGGAGCTGTTTTTT
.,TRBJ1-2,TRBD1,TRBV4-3,CASSRDRGRDYGYTF,TGCGCCAGCAGCCGAGACAGGGGGCGCGACTATGGCTACACCTTC
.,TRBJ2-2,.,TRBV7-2,CASSLRGLNTGELFF,TGTGCCAGCAGCCTTCGGGGCCTCAACACCGGGGAGCTGTTTTTT